Presented here are 19 T cell receptor beta chains from one specimen sequenced in a study of early T cells in non-severe SARS-CoV-2 infection. In TCRdb, the 5' RACE reads were re-called with MiXCR into one record per CDR3 protein. The data contain approximately 67,000 distinct CDR3 sequences, roughly 10% of them singletons. Sequenced input: whole blood. Source of these receptors: an adult who was a healthcare worker with PCR-confirmed SARS-CoV-2 infection or an uninfected control (not recorded which).

This clonotype was found once. This rearrangement joins TRBV25-1 to TRBJ2-7; 10 bases align to TRBD1. This CDR3 contains 15 residues. Unmatched junction bases numbered 9, after V lost 3 bases and J lost 7 bases. Germline loops: CDR1 MGHDK, CDR2 SYGVNS. The DNA for the CDR3 is TGTGCCAGCAGTGACCCTCGGACAGGGGGAATTGAGCAGTACTTC. This translates into CASSDPRTGGIEQYF.

This clonotype has just a few counts. The chain couples TRBV7-8 to TRBJ1-6; 8 bases are a match to TRBD1. The CDR3 totals 15 residues. CDR1 is SGHVS, CDR2 FQNEAQ, per germline. V gave up 5 bases and J gave up 7 bases; unmatched junction bases: 7. The CDR3 is CASSPRQGNNSPLHF. The CDR3 DNA reads TGTGCCAGCAGCCCGAGACAGGGGAACAATTCACCCCTCCACTTT. The full variable domain, in which reference TRBV7-8 and TRBJ1-6 provide the parts outside the CDR3, is GAGVSQSPRYKVAKRGQDVALRCDPISGHVSLFWYQQALGQGPEFLTYFQNEAQLDKSGLPSDRFFAERPEGSVSTLKIQRTQQEDSAVYLCASSPRQGNNSPLHFGNGTRLTVT.

Many counts were recorded for this clonotype. The chain carries TRBV7-3 and TRBJ2-1; D is undetermined. V was cut by 1 base and J by 4 bases, with 8 bases left in between. This CDR3 has 14 residues. The germline CDR1 and CDR2 sequences are SGHTA and FQGTGA. The CDR3 DNA sequence: TGTGCCAGCAGCTTAAGTGGCAGTTACAATGAGCAGTTCTTC. Residues: CASSLSGSYNEQFF.

This rearrangement joins TRBV29-1 to TRBJ2-7, with 7 nucleotides matching TRBD1. CDR3 length: 13 amino acids. CDR1 is SQVTM and CDR2 is ANQGSEA in the germline V gene. After removal of 6 bases from V and 7 bases from J, the junction contained 12 bases not matched to a gene. In DNA form, the CDR3 reads TGCAGCGTCGGTAGACAGGGTGTTCGGGAGCAGTACTTC. It is translated as CSVGRQGVREQYF.

This clonotype was counted ten times or more. The chain is built from TRBV7-2 and TRBJ2-4, with D perhaps TRBD1 (6 bases). The CDR3 has 16 residues. The V end lost 5 bases, the J end lost 1 base, and 15 bases lay between the germline ends. Per the germline V gene, CDR1 is SGHTA and CDR2 is FQGNSA. Written as DNA, the CDR3 is TGTGCCAGCAGCCCACAGGGAGTGGCGGCCAAAAACATTCAGTACTTC. It yields the protein CASSPQGVAAKNIQYF.

This clonotype was recorded once. The V call is TRBV29-1, the J call TRBJ2-6, with D possibly TRBD1 on 5 matching bases. CDR3 size: 15 residues. Trimming took off 4 bases at V and 2 bases at J, with 12 bases between the two ends. Per germline, CDR1 SQVTM and CDR2 ANQGSEA. Written as DNA, the CDR3 is TGCAGCGTTGTATCGGCAGGGACTGGGGCCAACGTCCTGACTTTC. It yields the protein CSVVSAGTGANVLTF.

V is TRBV6-6 and J is TRBJ2-4; perhaps TRBD2 as D (7 bases). Trimming took off 5 bases at V and 4 bases at J, with 18 bases between the two ends. Germline CDR1 MNHNY, CDR2 SVGAGI (reference sequence). CDR3 length: 16 amino acids. CDR3 DNA sequence: TGTGCCAGCAGTCCAAAATTCAGGGGAGGGAAAAACATTCAGTACTTC. Protein product: CASSPKFRGGKNIQYF.

Ten or more counts support this clonotype. The genes are TRBV3-1 and TRBJ2-5; a weak D match, TRBD1 (6 bases). The CDR3 runs 14 residues. Per germline, CDR1 LGHDT and CDR2 YNNKEL (reference sequence). Deletions cut 4 bases from V and 5 bases from J, with 14 bases between. The CDR3 reads CASSPTTGSETQYF. The DNA for the CDR3 is TGTGCCAGCAGCCCAACGACAGGATCGGAGACCCAGTACTTC.

The rearrangement joins TRBV29-1 to TRBJ2-1; 7 positions match TRBD1. CDR1 and CDR2 (germline): SQVTM, ANQGSEA. V lost 5 bases to trimming and J lost 9 bases; unmatched junction nucleotides: 13. The CDR3 consists of 14 residues. In DNA form, the CDR3 reads TGCAGCGTTTGGGAGACAGGGTCCCCCGGTGAGCAGTTCTTC. Translating it yields CSVWETGSPGEQFF.

This clonotype was recorded many times. The chain has TRBV18 and TRBJ2-1; no clear D. With 0 bases removed from V and 1 base from J, the gap between germline ends came to 4 bases. The CDR3 is made up of 14 amino acids. Looked up from germline, CDR1 is KGHSH and CDR2 is LQKENI. The CDR3 spells CASSPPGSYNEQFF. The CDR3 DNA follows: TGTGCCAGCTCACCACCCGGTTCCTACAATGAGCAGTTCTTC. The full variable domain, with the rest looked up from reference TRBV18 and TRBJ2-1, is NAGVMQNPRHLVRRRGQEARLRCSPMKGHSHVYWYRQLPEEGLKFMVYLQKENIIDESGMPKERFSAEFPKEGPSILRIQQVVRGDSAAYFCASSPPGSYNEQFFGPGTRLTVL.

The rearrangement links TRBV7-9 to TRBJ2-5; TRBD1 aligns across 7 bases. The CDR3 consists of 15 residues. V lost 4 bases, J lost 1 base, and 6 bases stayed unmatched. Germline CDR1 is SEHNR and CDR2 is FQNEAQ (reference sequence). The CDR3 region is CASSSPGQAQETQYF. CDR3 in DNA: TGTGCCAGCAGCTCGCCCGGACAGGCCCAAGAGACCCAGTACTTC.

This clonotype was picked up a small number of times. The chain links TRBV7-3 to TRBJ2-1, with D maybe TRBD1 (6 bases). The CDR3 extends over 13 amino acids. Between the trimmed V and J ends, which lost 5 bases and 8 bases, there was a span of 13 bases. Per the germline V gene, CDR1 is SGHTA and CDR2 is FQGTGA. The CDR3 DNA reads TGTGCCAGCAGCCTAATGGGGGCGGATGAGCAGTTCTTC. This gives the protein CASSLMGADEQFF.

This clonotype occurred many times. This chain connects TRBV10-3 to TRBJ2-2; D gene uncertain. The CDR3 totals 16 residues. V lost 0 bases, J lost 5 bases, and 13 bases lay in between. Germline CDR1 is ENHRY and CDR2 is SYGVKD. CDR3 loop: CAISESVYVGTGELFF. The CDR3 coding sequence is TGTGCCATCAGTGAGTCGGTTTACGTAGGGACCGGGGAGCTGTTTTTT.

The table lists this clonotype with many counts. The J gene is TRBJ2-1, the V gene TRBV6-2 or TRBV6-3, with 8 bases aligning to TRBD2. The CDR3 has 18 amino acids. Germline V lookup: CDR1 MNHEY, CDR2 SVGEGT. J was trimmed by 0 bases and V by 6 bases; bases with no gene match: 13. The CDR3 reads CASRSDSGMSTSYNEQFF. DNA of the CDR3: TGTGCCAGCAGAAGTGATAGCGGGATGTCTACCTCCTACAATGAGCAGTTCTTC.

This clonotype was detected only a few times. The chain couples TRBV7-2 to TRBJ2-3, with 10 bases that match TRBD2. CDR3 size: 17 residues. V gave up 1 base and J gave up 6 bases; unmatched junction bases: 10. Germline V lookup: CDR1 SGHTA, CDR2 FQGNSA. In DNA form, the CDR3 reads TGTGCCAGCAGCTTAGGACTAGCGGGCGGGAAGGGGGATACGCAGTATTTT. This translates into CASSLGLAGGKGDTQYF.

This clonotype was picked up a small number of times. The chain recombines TRBV11-2 with TRBJ1-2; possibly TRBD1 for D (5 bases). Trimming removed 5 bases at V and 1 base at J, with 17 bases between. The CDR3 covers 16 residues. From germline, CDR1 is SGHAT and CDR2 FQNNGV. The CDR3 reads CASSHRGKDFNYGYTF. CDR3 in DNA: TGTGCCAGCAGCCACCGGGGCAAAGACTTTAACTATGGCTACACCTTC. Based on the CDR3 plus reference TRBV11-2 and TRBJ1-2, the full variable domain is EAGVAQSPRYKIIEKRQSVAFWCNPISGHATLYWYQQILGQGPKLLIQFQNNGVVDDSQLPKDRFSAERLKGVDSTLKIQPAKLEDSAVYLCASSHRGKDFNYGYTFGSGTRLTVV.

The chain uses TRBV13 and TRBJ2-7; 12 positions agree with TRBD2. The J segment lost 5 bases and the V segment lost 3 bases, leaving 8 bases of the junction unmatched. In germline, CDR1 is PRHDT, CDR2 FYEKMQ (reference sequence). This CDR3 contains 16 residues. CDR3: CASSFLTSGRANEQYF. The DNA of the CDR3 is TGTGCCAGCAGCTTCCTGACTAGCGGGAGAGCGAACGAGCAGTACTTC.

Many counts were recorded for this clonotype. This chain joins TRBV5-1 and TRBJ2-3; D is undetermined. The V end lost 2 bases, the J end lost 1 base, and 8 bases lay between the germline ends. Looked up from germline, CDR1 is SGHRS and CDR2 is YFSETQ. The CDR3 runs 14 residues. CDR3 residues: CASSLASGTDTQYF. The CDR3 DNA sequence: TGCGCCAGCAGCTTAGCCAGCGGCACAGATACGCAGTATTTT.

This clonotype was recorded only once. The chain uses TRBV4-1 and TRBJ1-1; 7 bases line up with TRBD1. The CDR3 contains 15 residues. After removal of 6 bases from V and 2 bases from J, the junction contained 9 bases not matched to a gene. Germline-derived CDR1 and CDR2 are MGHRA and YSYEKL. The DNA for the CDR3 is TGCGCCAGCAGACTCGCGGGACAGTCTAACACTGAAGCTTTCTTT. This encodes CASRLAGQSNTEAFF.